This entry lists 10 T cell receptor beta chains sequenced from one sample in a study (dated by TCRdb to between 2015 and 2017). The library was made by 5' RACE. The sequencer was an Illumina MiSeq. TCRdb cleaned the public reads at Q25 with fastp, built clones with MiXCR and kept in-frame beta chains. Rows with one shared CDR3 protein collapse into an entry with the most common genes and DNA. For this sample the table gives about 53,000 distinct CDR3 sequences, of which approximately 25% were detected only once. The ten largest clones add up to 2.5% to 4% of the sample. Material: tumor-infiltrating naive CD4+ T cells sorted from the breast tumor. The sample's cell subset or site label, in plain terms: naive CD4+ T cells, CD4+CD45RA+CD25-. Every receptor here comes from a female donor with breast cancer.

This clonotype was counted a few times. The chain has TRBV12-3 or TRBV12-4 and TRBJ1-1; D may be TRBD1 (5 bases). This CDR3 spans 14 amino acids. Trimming removed 6 bases from V and 5 bases from J, with 16 bases in between. The CDR3 DNA follows: TGTGCCAGCAGCCCCAGGCTAGGGGATACTGAAGCTTTCTTT. Protein: CASSPRLGDTEAFF.

This clonotype was seen a few times. The rearrangement links TRBV20-1 to TRBJ2-3, with D unresolved. This CDR3 has 14 residues. The germline V and J ends were trimmed by 6 bases and 5 bases, with 18 bases remaining between them. The V gene's germline CDR1 is DFQATT and CDR2 SNEGSKA (reference sequence). Here the CDR3 DNA reads TGCAGTGCCGCAAACTTAAAAGGGAAAGATACGCAGTATTTT. It codes for CSAANLKGKDTQYF.

The chain joins TRBV4-2 to TRBJ2-1; D is uncertain. Trimming left V 0 bases short and J 8 bases short, with 17 bases between. The CDR3 has 16 residues. The germline V gene has CDR1 LGHNA and CDR2 YNFKEQ. As DNA, the CDR3 is TGTGCCAGCAGCCAAGACCCCCCGCCGGAGCCCCATGAGCAGTTCTTC. Amino acids: CASSQDPPPEPHEQFF.

This clonotype was detected ten times or more. This rearrangement joins TRBV29-1 to TRBJ1-2; TRBD1 is a possible D gene (5 bases). CDR1 and CDR2 (germline): SQVTM, ANQGSEA. The V gene lost 6 bases and the J gene lost 0 bases, with 11 bases spanning the gap. This CDR3 has 13 amino acids. The CDR3 DNA reads as TGCAGCGTCGCCGCGACAGCTAACTATGGCTACACCTTC. The encoded protein is CSVAATANYGYTF.

This clonotype turned up a few times. The CDR3, as DNA: TGCAGTGCTATTCACGGGGGGCGCTTGACAGATACGCAGTATTTT. It codes for CSAIHGGRLTDTQYF. V is TRBV20-1 and J is TRBJ2-3, with a weak D call TRBD2 (7 bases). Trimming removed 4 bases at V and 3 bases at J, with 17 bases between. Germline CDR1 and CDR2: DFQATT and SNEGSKA (reference sequence). This CDR3 comprises 15 residues.

The chain couples TRBV7-2 to TRBJ2-3, with 8 bases identical to TRBD2. J was trimmed by 6 bases and V by 6 bases; bases with no gene match: 8. In germline, CDR1 is SGHTA, CDR2 FQGNSA. The CDR3 consists of 14 residues. The CDR3 DNA is TGTGCCAGCAGGACCGGGGGGGCAAGCGATACGCAGTATTTT. Its translation: CASRTGGASDTQYF.

V and J are TRBV24-1 and TRBJ1-6, with D possibly TRBD1 on 5 matching bases. Looked up from germline, CDR1 is KGHDR and CDR2 is SFDVKD. V was shortened by 5 bases and J by 7 bases, with 26 bases between the two germline ends. The CDR3 consists of 19 residues. DNA for the CDR3: TGTGCCACCAGTGTCAAACGCGGACACGGCCGAAGACCGAATTCACCCCTCCACTTT. It translates to CATSVKRGHGRRPNSPLHF.

This clonotype appeared a few times. DNA for the CDR3: TGTGCCATCAGGAGCCCCGGAGGGCTTACCTCCTACGAGCAGTACTTC. Encoded protein: CAIRSPGGLTSYEQYF. V gene TRBV10-3 combines with J gene TRBJ2-7; D may be TRBD2 (6 bases). CDR3 size: 16 residues. Trimming pared 6 bases from V and 0 bases from J, leaving 18 bases between. CDR1 and CDR2 from the germline V gene are ENHRY and SYGVKD.

V gene TRBV24-1 combines with J gene TRBJ2-3; D is undetermined. Trimming shortened V by 3 bases and J by 2 bases, and 8 bases separated the two germline ends. The germline CDR1 and CDR2 sequences are KGHDR and SFDVKD. This CDR3 spans 14 amino acids. This CDR3 is CATSDKTPTDTQYF. CDR3 sequence (DNA): TGTGCCACCAGTGATAAGACACCCACAGATACGCAGTATTTT.

V is TRBV4-1 and J is TRBJ2-7, with D unresolved. Germline loops: CDR1 MGHRA, CDR2 YSYEKL. The germline V and J ends were trimmed by 0 bases and 2 bases, with 14 bases remaining between them. The CDR3 totals 16 residues. The CDR3 reads CASSQDIITATYEQYF. The CDR3 region has the DNA TGCGCCAGCAGCCAAGATATTATAACAGCAACCTACGAGCAGTACTTC.